The 31 T cell receptor beta chains below come from one sample, sequenced in a study of shared clonotypes between healthy human individuals. Assay used: immunoSEQ multiplex PCR; TCRdb lists only in-frame clones, some missing. The data show around 1.1 million clones, with about four fifths seen just once and 0.5% to 0.65% held by the top ten. The sequenced sample consisted of memory CD4+ T cells from PBMCs. The subset is: CD45RA-negative fraction. The receptor source for this set is a man aged 18-30 years in good health. Some clones in this sample may be carry-over from other donors' samples.

The rearrangement joins TRBV29-1 to TRBJ2-5; TRBD1 aligns across 8 bases. This CDR3 has 12 residues. CDR1 is SQVTM and CDR2 is ANQGSEA in the germline V gene. Unmatched junction bases numbered 5, after V lost 6 bases and J lost 5 bases. CDR3 DNA: TGCAGCGTGGACAGGGTTGGGGAGACCCAGTACTTC. Protein sequence: CSVDRVGETQYF.

The rearrangement uses TRBV28 and TRBJ1-5, with 8 bases identical to TRBD1. The CDR3 has 14 residues. Germline V gene lookup returns CDR1 MDHEN and CDR2 SYDVKM. V shed 5 bases and J 7 bases; nucleotides not matched to a gene: 7. The CDR3 DNA follows: TGTGCCAGCAGTCGCGGACAGGGCCGACAGCCCCAGCATTTT. Amino acid sequence: CASSRGQGRQPQHF.

The chain links TRBV7-8 to TRBJ1-2, with D tentatively TRBD1 (5 bases). Looked up from germline, CDR1 is SGHVS and CDR2 is FQNEAQ. The CDR3 is 18 residues long. Trimming removed 6 bases from V and 1 base from J, with 24 bases in between. CDR3 in amino acids: CASSLSPPGPRVNYGYTF. CDR3 sequence (DNA): TGTGCCAGCAGTTTATCTCCTCCGGGACCCCGAGTTAACTATGGCTACACCTTC.

The CDR3 DNA sequence: TGTGCCAGCAGCTTAAGGACTAGCGGGAGCACAGATACGCAGTATTTT. It is translated as CASSLRTSGSTDTQYF. J is TRBJ2-3 and V is TRBV11-1, with 11 bases identical to TRBD2. V lost 2 bases, J lost 0 bases, and 1 base stayed unmatched. The CDR3 consists of 16 residues. From germline, CDR1 is SGHAT and CDR2 FQDESV (reference sequence).

V gene TRBV5-4 combines with J gene TRBJ1-2, with 9 bases matching TRBD1. In germline, CDR1 is SGHNT, CDR2 YYREEE (reference sequence). V was pared by 3 bases and J by 5 bases, with 5 bases of the junction left unmatched. The CDR3 has 14 amino acids. The CDR3 here is CASSWDRASYGYTF. The CDR3 DNA follows: TGTGCCAGCAGCTGGGACAGGGCCAGTTATGGCTACACCTTC.

This clone was counted many times. The chain links TRBV2 to TRBJ1-4, with D possibly matching TRBD1 (5 bases). CDR1 is SNHLY and CDR2 is FYNNEI in the germline V gene. V dropped 7 bases and J dropped 7 bases, with 13 bases sitting between them. CDR3 length: 13 amino acids. The CDR3 sequence is CASTTRGPEKLFF. CDR3 DNA: TGTGCCAGCACCACTAGGGGACCTGAAAAACTGTTTTTT.

Regarding this clone: A much larger clonotype is one base distant, so this may be a read error. The chain recombines TRBV28 with TRBJ2-1, with no clear D. Trimming left V 7 bases short and J 3 bases short, with 4 bases between. Germline values: CDR1 MDHEN, CDR2 SYDVKM. This CDR3 is built from 11 residues. The CDR3, as DNA: TGTGCCAGCACTTACTACAATGAGCAGTTCTTC. Its translation is CASTYYNEQFF. Supplemented by reference TRBV28 and TRBJ2-1, the full variable domain reads DVKVTQSSRYLVKRTGEKVFLECVQDMDHENMFWYRQDPGLGLRLIYFSYDVKMKEKGDIPEGYSVSREKKERFSLILESASTNQTSMYLCASTYYNEQFFGPGTRLTVL.

J is TRBJ1-5 and V is TRBV19; 10 bases match TRBD1. With V trimmed by 3 bases and J by 1 base, 6 bases remained unmatched. This CDR3 contains 17 residues. Per germline, CDR1 LNHDA and CDR2 SQIVND (reference sequence). DNA for the CDR3: TGTGCCAGTAGTATCGGGACAGGGGCCGCGAGCAATCAGCCCCAGCATTTT. Its translation: CASSIGTGAASNQPQHF.

Turning to this clone: Different DNA sequences within this sample yield the same CDR3. V gene TRBV7-9 combines with J gene TRBJ2-3, with a possible D match to TRBD1 (5 bases). Germline V lookup: CDR1 SEHNR, CDR2 FQNEAQ (reference sequence). This CDR3 contains 14 residues. Trimming left V 1 base short and J 3 bases short, with 8 bases between. DNA of the CDR3: TGTGCCAGCAGCTTAGATAGGGGTACAGATACGCAGTATTTT. This codes for CASSLDRGTDTQYF. The variable domain in full, with the rest retrieved from reference TRBV7-9 and TRBJ2-3, is DTGVSQNPRHKITKRGQNVTFRCDPISEHNRLYWYRQTLGQGPEFLTYFQNEAQLEKSRLLSDRFSAERPKGSFSTLEIQRTEQGDSAMYLCASSLDRGTDTQYFGPGTRLTVL.

Points on this clone: The sample contains more than one DNA sequence encoding this CDR3. The gene calls are TRBV6-5 and TRBJ2-1; possible D gene TRBD2, 6 bases. Germline lookup yields CDR1 MNHEY and CDR2 SVGAGI. CDR3 length equals 13 residues. Between the trimmed V and J ends, which lost 6 bases and 1 base, there was a span of 7 bases. CDR3 protein: CASRGGSYNEQFF. In DNA, the CDR3 is TGTGCCAGCAGGGGGGGTTCCTACAATGAGCAGTTCTTC.

Concerning this clone itself: A much more abundant neighbour one base away suggests this may be a read error. The genes are TRBV2 and TRBJ1-1; D is undetermined. The CDR3 has 11 amino acids. V lost 4 bases and J 3 bases, leaving 3 bases between the germline ends. Germline lookup yields CDR1 SNHLY and CDR2 FYNNEI. The CDR3 loop reads CASSAYTEAFF. The CDR3 region has the DNA TGTGCCAGCAGTGCCTACACTGAAGCTTTCTTT.

V and J are TRBV6-1 and TRBJ1-3; D not resolved. Looked up from germline, CDR1 is MNHNS and CDR2 is SASEGT. The CDR3 length is 16 residues. The germline V and J ends were trimmed by 4 bases and 0 bases, with 13 bases remaining between them. The CDR3 DNA is TGTGCCAGCAGTGGACACCATGGGGACTCTGGAAACACCATATATTTT. It is translated as CASSGHHGDSGNTIYF.

This clone was seen repeatedly, ten times or more. The gene calls are TRBV5-1 and TRBJ2-3; tentative D call: TRBD2 (7 bases). CDR3 size: 18 residues. Trimming pared 5 bases from V and 1 base from J, leaving 23 bases between. Germline loops: CDR1 SGHRS, CDR2 YFSETQ. For the CDR3, the DNA is TGCGCCAGCAGTTCCACACTAAGGGGGGGTTTTGGCACAGATACGCAGTATTTT. It is translated as CASSSTLRGGFGTDTQYF.

As regards this clone: Other DNA sequences of this sample code for an identical CDR3. The chain joins TRBV6-5 to TRBJ2-3; D is unclear. The CDR3 has 13 amino acids. V lost 5 bases to trimming and J lost 1 base, with 7 bases between them. Per the germline V gene, CDR1 is MNHEY and CDR2 is SVGAGI. The CDR3 loop reads CASSPPGTDTQYF. As DNA, the CDR3 is TGTGCCAGCAGTCCCCCGGGCACAGATACGCAGTATTTT.

The chain recombines TRBV5-1 with TRBJ2-6; the D is unclear. The V and J ends lost 2 bases and 4 bases respectively, with 7 bases between them. Per germline, CDR1 SGHRS and CDR2 YFSETQ. This CDR3 is 14 amino acids long. The chain's CDR3 is CASSFSTGANVLTF. The CDR3 region has the DNA TGCGCCAGCAGCTTTTCTACAGGGGCCAACGTCCTGACTTTC.

For this clone: With only one base between it and a far larger clone, this is likely a read error. Other DNA sequences in this sample translate to the same CDR3. The chain combines TRBV2 with TRBJ2-7, with 9 bases aligning to TRBD1. The CDR3 contains 13 residues. The germline gives CDR1 SNHLY, CDR2 FYNNEI. V lost 6 bases and J lost 1; bases outside the gene matches: 1. CDR3: CASRGQGSYEQYF. The CDR3 nucleotides read TGTGCCAGCAGGGGACAGGGATCCTACGAGCAGTACTTC.

The rearrangement links TRBV2 to TRBJ2-2; 7 nucleotides agree with TRBD1. CDR3 length equals 14 residues. With 10 bases clipped from V and 3 bases from J, the junction kept 8 bases outside the gene matches. Germline V gives CDR1 SNHLY, CDR2 FYNNEI. The CDR3 region has the DNA TGTGCCACCAACGACAGGGCGGACACCGGGGAGCTGTTTTTT. It encodes CATNDRADTGELFF.

As DNA, the CDR3 is TGTGCCAGCAGCTTAGCCCCCACCGGGAACACTGAAGCTTTCTTT. The encoded protein is CASSLAPTGNTEAFF. J is TRBJ1-1 and V is TRBV7-9; D unresolved. The V and J ends lost 0 bases and 1 base respectively, with 9 bases between them. The CDR3 loop spans 15 amino acids. From germline, CDR1 is SEHNR and CDR2 FQNEAQ (reference sequence). Supplemented by reference TRBV7-9 and TRBJ1-1, the full variable domain reads DTGVSQNPRHKITKRGQNVTFRCDPISEHNRLYWYRQTLGQGPEFLTYFQNEAQLEKSRLLSDRFSAERPKGSFSTLEIQRTEQGDSAMYLCASSLAPTGNTEAFFGQGTRLTVV.

This chain connects TRBV10-3 to TRBJ2-7, with 11 positions matching TRBD1. V gave up 4 bases and J gave up 2 bases; unmatched junction bases: 4. Germline V CDR1 and CDR2: ENHRY, SYGVKD. The CDR3 consists of 15 residues. CDR3 residues: CAISAGTGGPYEQYF. The CDR3, as DNA: TGTGCCATCAGTGCCGGGACAGGGGGACCCTACGAGCAGTACTTC.

On this clone: A far more abundant clone sits one base away, making this likely a read error. Other DNA sequences of this sample code for an identical CDR3. The rearrangement joins TRBV28 to TRBJ1-5; unclear D gene. This CDR3 is 13 amino acids long. From germline, CDR1 is MDHEN and CDR2 SYDVKM. CDR3 region: CASLEQRNQPQHF. The CDR3 DNA sequence: TGTGCTAGCCTAGAACAGCGAAATCAGCCCCAGCATTTT.

The table lists this clone with a few counts. DNA for the CDR3: TGTGCCAGCAGGGGGGCGTGGGCGAACACCGGGGAGCTGTTTTTT. Translation: CASRGAWANTGELFF. The rearrangement links TRBV11-2 to TRBJ2-2, with D tentatively TRBD1 (6 bases). V gave up 6 bases and J gave up 0 bases, with 11 bases separating them. The CDR3 extends over 15 amino acids. Germline V gene sequence: CDR1 SGHAT, CDR2 FQNNGV.

The gene calls are TRBV28 and TRBJ2-7; D tentatively reads TRBD1 or TRBD2 (6 bases each). The germline gives CDR1 MDHEN, CDR2 SYDVKM. V was cut by 6 bases and J by 6 bases, with 15 bases left in between. The CDR3 runs 13 residues. The CDR3 region is CASSRRGPLEQYF. CDR3 in DNA: TGTGCCAGCAGCCGCCGGGGGCCGCTCGAGCAGTACTTC.

The rearrangement uses TRBV7-8 and TRBJ1-1; TRBD1 might be the D (5 bases). This CDR3 has 15 residues. Between the trimmed V and J ends, which lost 3 bases and 2 bases, there was a span of 13 bases. Germline CDR1 is SGHVS and CDR2 is FQNEAQ. The CDR3 loop is CASSFLGGGNTEAFF. CDR3 DNA: TGTGCCAGCAGCTTTCTGGGTGGGGGTAACACTGAAGCTTTCTTT.

The CDR3 sequence is CASSFGDSPEQYF. CDR3 bases: TGTGCCAGCAGTTTCGGAGACAGTCCCGAGCAGTACTTC. The V and J genes are TRBV27 and TRBJ2-7, with D possibly TRBD1 on 5 matching bases. This CDR3 spans 13 amino acids. The V and J ends lost 3 bases and 6 bases respectively, with 12 bases between them. The germline V gene has CDR1 MNHEY and CDR2 SMNVEV (reference sequence).

The chain couples TRBV7-9 to TRBJ2-7, with 10 bases matching TRBD2. J gave up 1 base and V 5 bases, and 5 bases lay outside the gene matches. The CDR3 length is 15 residues. Germline lookup yields CDR1 SEHNR and CDR2 FQNEAQ (reference sequence). The CDR3 DNA reads TGTGCCAGCAGCCCTACTAGCGGGGAATCCTACGAGCAGTACTTC. Translation: CASSPTSGESYEQYF.

The rearrangement joins TRBV7-2 to TRBJ2-3; 14 bases line up with TRBD2. Trimming removed 3 bases from V and 6 bases from J; junction bases left unmatched: 2. Germline V lookup: CDR1 SGHTA, CDR2 FQGNSA. There are 15 residues in the CDR3. This CDR3 reads CASSFRTSGRDTQYF. The CDR3 DNA is TGTGCCAGCAGCTTCCGGACTAGCGGGAGGGATACGCAGTATTTT.

V usage is TRBV7-9 and J usage is TRBJ1-1, with D hard to call. V lost 5 bases to trimming and J lost 0 bases, with 16 bases between them. This CDR3 contains 16 residues. From germline, CDR1 is SEHNR and CDR2 FQNEAQ (reference sequence). The CDR3 bases are TGTGCCAGCAGCCCTAGGGCAGTCGACATGAACACTGAAGCTTTCTTT. Residues: CASSPRAVDMNTEAFF.

This clone was seen once. The chain links TRBV6-1 to TRBJ1-2; tentatively, D is TRBD1 (6 bases). The CDR3 extends over 13 amino acids. V was shortened by 3 bases and J by 1 base, with 6 bases between the two germline ends. Per germline, CDR1 MNHNS and CDR2 SASEGT. The CDR3 region has the DNA TGTGCCAGCAGTGACAGGGGTAACTATGGCTACACCTTC. Its translation: CASSDRGNYGYTF.

The chain employs TRBV5-4 and TRBJ2-7, with 7 bases lining up with TRBD2. Per the germline V gene, CDR1 is SGHNT and CDR2 is YYREEE (reference sequence). J gave up 1 base and V 4 bases, and 8 bases lay outside the gene matches. The CDR3 runs 15 residues. The CDR3 DNA follows: TGTGCCAGCAGCCCAGGTGGGCGGGAGTCCTACGAGCAGTACTTC. It is translated as CASSPGGRESYEQYF. Looking up the rest from reference TRBV5-4 and TRBJ2-7 gives the full variable domain: ETGVTQSPTHLIKTRGQQVTLRCSSQSGHNTVSWYQQALGQGPQFIFQYYREEENGRGNFPPRFSGLQFPNYSSELNVNALELDDSALYLCASSPGGRESYEQYFGPGTRLTVT.

The V call is TRBV7-8, the J call TRBJ2-1; TRBD2 agrees at 8 bases. This CDR3 contains 15 residues. Trimming cost V 3 bases and J 9 bases; bases outside gene matches: 10. Germline V gene sequence: CDR1 SGHVS, CDR2 FQNEAQ. This chain's CDR3 is CASSFYTGGQSEQFF. Here the CDR3 DNA reads TGTGCCAGCAGCTTTTATACGGGAGGGCAGAGTGAGCAGTTCTTC. Full variable domain (outside the CDR3, taken from reference TRBV7-8 and TRBJ2-1): GAGVSQSPRYKVAKRGQDVALRCDPISGHVSLFWYQQALGQGPEFLTYFQNEAQLDKSGLPSDRFFAERPEGSVSTLKIQRTQQEDSAVYLCASSFYTGGQSEQFFGPGTRLTVL.

The V call is TRBV7-8, the J call TRBJ2-1, with D hard to call. The V end lost 2 bases, the J end lost 2 bases, and 13 bases lay between the germline ends. Germline values: CDR1 SGHVS, CDR2 FQNEAQ. The CDR3 runs to 16 residues. The CDR3 region is CASSLRTLVAYNEQFF. DNA of the CDR3: TGTGCCAGCAGCTTACGCACCCTGGTGGCCTACAATGAGCAGTTCTTC.